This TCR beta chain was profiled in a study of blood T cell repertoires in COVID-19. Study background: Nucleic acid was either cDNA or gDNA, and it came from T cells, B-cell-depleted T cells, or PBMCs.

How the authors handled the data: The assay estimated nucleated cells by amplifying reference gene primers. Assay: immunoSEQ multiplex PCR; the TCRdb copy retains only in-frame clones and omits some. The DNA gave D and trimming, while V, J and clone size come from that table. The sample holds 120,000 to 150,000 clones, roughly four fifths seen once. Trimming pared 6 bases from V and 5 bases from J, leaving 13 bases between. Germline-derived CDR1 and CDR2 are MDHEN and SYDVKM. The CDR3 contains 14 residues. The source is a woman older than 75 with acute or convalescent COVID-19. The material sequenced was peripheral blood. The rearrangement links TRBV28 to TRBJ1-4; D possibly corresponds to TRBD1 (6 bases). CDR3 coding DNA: TGTGCCAGCAGCCGACAGGATTGGAATGAAAAACTGTTTTTT. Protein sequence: CASSRQDWNEKLFF.